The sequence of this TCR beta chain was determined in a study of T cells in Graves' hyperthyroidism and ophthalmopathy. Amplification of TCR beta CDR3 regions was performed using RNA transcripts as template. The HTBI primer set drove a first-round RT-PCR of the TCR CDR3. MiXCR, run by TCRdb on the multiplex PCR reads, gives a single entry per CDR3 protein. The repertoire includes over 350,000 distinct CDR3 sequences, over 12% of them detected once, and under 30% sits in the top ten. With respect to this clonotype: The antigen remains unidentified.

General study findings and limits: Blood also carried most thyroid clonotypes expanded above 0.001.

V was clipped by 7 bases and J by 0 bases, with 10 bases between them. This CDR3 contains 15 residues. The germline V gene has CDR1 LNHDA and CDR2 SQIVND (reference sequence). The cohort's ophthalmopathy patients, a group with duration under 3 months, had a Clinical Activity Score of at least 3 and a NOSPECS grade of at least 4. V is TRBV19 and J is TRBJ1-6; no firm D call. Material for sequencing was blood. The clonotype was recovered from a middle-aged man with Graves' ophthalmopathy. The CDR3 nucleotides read TGTGCCAGTACCGGGGTCAGCTCCTATAATTCACCCCTCCACTTT. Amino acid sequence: CASTGVSSYNSPLHF.